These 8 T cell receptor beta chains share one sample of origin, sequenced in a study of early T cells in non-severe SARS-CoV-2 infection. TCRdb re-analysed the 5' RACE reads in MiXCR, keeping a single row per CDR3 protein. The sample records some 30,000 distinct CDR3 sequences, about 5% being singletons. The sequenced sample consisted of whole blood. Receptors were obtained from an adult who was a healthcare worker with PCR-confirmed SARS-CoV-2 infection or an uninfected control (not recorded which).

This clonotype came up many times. In DNA form, the CDR3 reads TGTGCCAGCAGTCGGGCCTTTAACTATGGCTACACCTTC. Its protein is CASSRAFNYGYTF. V and J are TRBV6-5 and TRBJ1-2; no clear D gene. V lost 5 bases to trimming and J lost 1 base, with 8 bases between them. The CDR3 has 13 residues. The germline CDR1 and CDR2 sequences are MNHEY and SVGAGI.

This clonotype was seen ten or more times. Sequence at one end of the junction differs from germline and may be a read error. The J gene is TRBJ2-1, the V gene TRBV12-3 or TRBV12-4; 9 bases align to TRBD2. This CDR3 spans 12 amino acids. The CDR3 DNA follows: TGTGCCAGCAGTCTAGCGGGACATGAGCAGTTCTTC. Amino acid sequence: CASSLAGHEQFF.

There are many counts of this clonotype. CDR3 protein: CASSPPWGNMAFF. CDR3 nucleotides: TGTGCCAGCAGCCCCCCCTGGGGGAATATGGCTTTCTTT. The rearrangement joins TRBV7-2 to TRBJ1-1; D is perhaps TRBD1 (5 bases). Germline assignment: CDR1 SGHTA and CDR2 FQGNSA. V was cut by 5 bases and J by 11 bases, with 18 bases left in between. CDR3 length: 13 residues.

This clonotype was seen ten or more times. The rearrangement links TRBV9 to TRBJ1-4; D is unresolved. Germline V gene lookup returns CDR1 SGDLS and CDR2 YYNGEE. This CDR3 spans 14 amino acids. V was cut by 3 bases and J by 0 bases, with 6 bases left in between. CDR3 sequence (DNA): TGTGCCAGCAGCGCACGGGCAACTAATGAAAAACTGTTTTTT. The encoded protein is CASSARATNEKLFF.

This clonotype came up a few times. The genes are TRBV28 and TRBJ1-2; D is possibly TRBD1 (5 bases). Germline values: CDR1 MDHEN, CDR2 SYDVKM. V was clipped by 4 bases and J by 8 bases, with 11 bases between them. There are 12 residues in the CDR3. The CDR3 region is CASSSGPTGYTF. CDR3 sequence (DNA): TGTGCCAGCAGTTCGGGACCCACGGGCTACACCTTC.

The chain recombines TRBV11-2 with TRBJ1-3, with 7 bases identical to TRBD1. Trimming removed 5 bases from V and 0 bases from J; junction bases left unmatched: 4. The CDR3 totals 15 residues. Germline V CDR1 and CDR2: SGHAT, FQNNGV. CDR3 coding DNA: TGTGCCAGCAGCCCCGGGACAGCCTCTGGAAACACCATATATTTT. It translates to CASSPGTASGNTIYF.

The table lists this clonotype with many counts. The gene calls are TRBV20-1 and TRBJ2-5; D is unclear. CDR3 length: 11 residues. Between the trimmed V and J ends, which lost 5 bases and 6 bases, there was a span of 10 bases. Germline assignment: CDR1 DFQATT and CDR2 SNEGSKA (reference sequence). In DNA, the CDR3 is TGCAGTGCTGAAGAGCTGCAGACCCAGTACTTC. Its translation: CSAEELQTQYF.

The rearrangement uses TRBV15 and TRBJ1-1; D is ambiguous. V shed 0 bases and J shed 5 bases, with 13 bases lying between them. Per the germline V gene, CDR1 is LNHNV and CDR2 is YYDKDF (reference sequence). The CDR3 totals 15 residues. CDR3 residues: CATSRELPKGTEAFF. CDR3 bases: TGTGCCACCAGCAGAGAACTACCTAAGGGAACTGAAGCTTTCTTT. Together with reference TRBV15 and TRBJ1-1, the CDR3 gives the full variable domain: DAMVIQNPRYQVTQFGKPVTLSCSQTLNHNVMYWYQQKSSQAPKLLFHYYDKDFNNEADTPDNFQSRRPNTSFCFLDIRSPGLGDTAMYLCATSRELPKGTEAFFGQGTRLTVV.